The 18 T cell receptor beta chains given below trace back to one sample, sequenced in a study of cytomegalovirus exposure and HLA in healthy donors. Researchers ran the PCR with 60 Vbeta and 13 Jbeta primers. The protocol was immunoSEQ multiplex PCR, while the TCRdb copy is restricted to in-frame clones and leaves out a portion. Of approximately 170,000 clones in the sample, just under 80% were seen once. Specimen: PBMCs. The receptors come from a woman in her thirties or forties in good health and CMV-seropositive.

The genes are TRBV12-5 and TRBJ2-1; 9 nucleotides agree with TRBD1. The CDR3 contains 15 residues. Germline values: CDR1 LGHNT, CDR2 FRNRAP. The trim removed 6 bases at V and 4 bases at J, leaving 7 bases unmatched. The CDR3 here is CASGIQQGAYNEQFF. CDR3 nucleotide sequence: TGTGCTAGTGGCATTCAACAGGGGGCTTACAATGAGCAGTTCTTC.

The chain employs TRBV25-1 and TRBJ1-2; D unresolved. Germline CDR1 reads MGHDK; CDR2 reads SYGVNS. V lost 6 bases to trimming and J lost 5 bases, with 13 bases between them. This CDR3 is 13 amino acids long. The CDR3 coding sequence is TGTGCCAGCAGCGGGATGGGTGGATATGGCTACACCTTC. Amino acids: CASSGMGGYGYTF.

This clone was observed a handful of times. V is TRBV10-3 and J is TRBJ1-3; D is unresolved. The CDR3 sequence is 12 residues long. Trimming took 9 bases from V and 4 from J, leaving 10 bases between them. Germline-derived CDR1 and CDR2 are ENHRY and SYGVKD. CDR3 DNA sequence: TGTGCCATTGGAGAGCCAGGAAACACCATATATTTT. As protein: CAIGEPGNTIYF.

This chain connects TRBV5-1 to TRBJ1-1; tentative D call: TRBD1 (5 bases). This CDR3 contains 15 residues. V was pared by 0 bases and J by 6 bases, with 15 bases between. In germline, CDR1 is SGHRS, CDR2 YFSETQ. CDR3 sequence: CASSLVRQGRSEAFF. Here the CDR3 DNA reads TGCGCCAGCAGCTTGGTTCGGCAGGGCAGGTCTGAAGCTTTCTTT.

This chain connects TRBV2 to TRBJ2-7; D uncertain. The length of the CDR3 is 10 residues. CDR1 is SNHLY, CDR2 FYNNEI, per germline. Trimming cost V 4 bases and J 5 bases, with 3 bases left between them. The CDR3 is CASSANEQYF. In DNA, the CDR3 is TGTGCCAGCAGTGCAAACGAGCAGTACTTC.

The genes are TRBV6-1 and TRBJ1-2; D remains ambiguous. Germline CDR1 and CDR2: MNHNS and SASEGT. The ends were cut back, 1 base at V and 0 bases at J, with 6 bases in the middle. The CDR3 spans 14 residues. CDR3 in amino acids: CASSEGPSNYGYTF. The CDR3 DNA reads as TGTGCCAGCAGTGAAGGGCCATCTAACTATGGCTACACCTTC.

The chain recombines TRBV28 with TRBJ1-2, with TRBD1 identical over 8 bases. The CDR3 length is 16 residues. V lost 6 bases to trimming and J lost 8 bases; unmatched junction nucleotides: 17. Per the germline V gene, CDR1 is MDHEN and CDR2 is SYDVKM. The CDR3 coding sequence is TGTGCCAGCAGCCCGGCTTCGACAGGGGCCCGGAGGGGCTACACCTTC. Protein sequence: CASSPASTGARRGYTF.

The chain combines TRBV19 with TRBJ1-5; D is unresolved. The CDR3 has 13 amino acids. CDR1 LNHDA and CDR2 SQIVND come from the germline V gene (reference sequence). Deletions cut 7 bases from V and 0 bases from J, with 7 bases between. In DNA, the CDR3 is TGTGCCAGTACTCTCCGTAGCAATCAGCCCCAGCATTTT. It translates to CASTLRSNQPQHF.

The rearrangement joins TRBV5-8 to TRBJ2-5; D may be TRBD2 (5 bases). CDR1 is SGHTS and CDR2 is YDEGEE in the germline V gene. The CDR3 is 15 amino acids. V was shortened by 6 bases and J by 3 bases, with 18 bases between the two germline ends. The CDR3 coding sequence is TGTGCCAGCACTCCCAGGACGGGGAAAAAAGAGACCCAGTACTTC. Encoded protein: CASTPRTGKKETQYF.

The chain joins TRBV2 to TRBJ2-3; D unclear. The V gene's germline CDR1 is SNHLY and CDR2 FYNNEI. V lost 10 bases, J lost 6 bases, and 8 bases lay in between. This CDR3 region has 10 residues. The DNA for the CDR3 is TGTGCCACTAAACTTGATACGCAGTATTTT. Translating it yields CATKLDTQYF.

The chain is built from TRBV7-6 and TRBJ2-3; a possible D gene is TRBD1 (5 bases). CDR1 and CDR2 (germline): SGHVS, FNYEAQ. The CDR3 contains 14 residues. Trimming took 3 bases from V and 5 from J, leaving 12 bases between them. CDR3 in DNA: TGTGCCAGCAGCTTCCTTTCAGGGCAAGATACGCAGTATTTT. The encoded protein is CASSFLSGQDTQYF.

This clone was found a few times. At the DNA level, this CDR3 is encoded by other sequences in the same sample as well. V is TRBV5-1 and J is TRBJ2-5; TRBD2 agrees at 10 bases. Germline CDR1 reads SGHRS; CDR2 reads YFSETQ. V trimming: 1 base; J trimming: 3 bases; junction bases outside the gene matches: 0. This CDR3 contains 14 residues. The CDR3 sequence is CASSLLAGEETQYF. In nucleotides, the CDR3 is TGCGCCAGCAGCTTGCTAGCGGGGGAAGAGACCCAGTACTTC.

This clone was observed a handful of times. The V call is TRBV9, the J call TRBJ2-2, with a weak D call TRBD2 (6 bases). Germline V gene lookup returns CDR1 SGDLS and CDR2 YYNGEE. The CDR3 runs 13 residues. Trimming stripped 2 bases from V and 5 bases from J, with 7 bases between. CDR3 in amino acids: CASSVGLTGELFF. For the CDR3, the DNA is TGTGCCAGCAGCGTCGGACTAACCGGGGAGCTGTTTTTT.

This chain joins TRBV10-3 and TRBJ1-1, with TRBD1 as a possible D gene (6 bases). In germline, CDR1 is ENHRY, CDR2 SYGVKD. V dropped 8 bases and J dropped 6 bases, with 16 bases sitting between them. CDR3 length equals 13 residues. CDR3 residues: CAIVGQLTAEAFF. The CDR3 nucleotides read TGTGCCATCGTTGGACAGTTAACAGCTGAAGCTTTCTTT.

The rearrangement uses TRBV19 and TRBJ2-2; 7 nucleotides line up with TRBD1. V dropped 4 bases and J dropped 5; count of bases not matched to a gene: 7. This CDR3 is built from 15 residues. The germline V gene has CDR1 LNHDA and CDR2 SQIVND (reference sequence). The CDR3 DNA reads TGTGCCAGTAGTACACAGGGGACGGGGACCGGGGAGCTGTTTTTT. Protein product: CASSTQGTGTGELFF.

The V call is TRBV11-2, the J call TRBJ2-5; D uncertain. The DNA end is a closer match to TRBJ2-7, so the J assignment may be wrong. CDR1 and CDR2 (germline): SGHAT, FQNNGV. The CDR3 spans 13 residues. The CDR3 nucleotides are TGTGCCAGCAGCTTAGATAGGAGATTCGAGCAGTACTTC. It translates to CASSLDRRFEQYF.

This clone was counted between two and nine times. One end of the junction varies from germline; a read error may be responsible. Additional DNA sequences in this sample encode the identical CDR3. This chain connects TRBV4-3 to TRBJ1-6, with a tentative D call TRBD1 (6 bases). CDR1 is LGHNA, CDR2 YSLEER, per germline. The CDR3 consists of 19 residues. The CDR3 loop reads CASSQVPYDRSSYNSPLHF. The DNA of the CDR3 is TGCGCCAGTAGCCAAGTCCCCTATGACAGGAGCTCCTATAATTCACCCCTCCACTTT.

The CDR3 DNA reads TGCGCCAGCAGCTTGGAGACAGGGGGTCACTATGGCTACACCTTC. It specifies CASSLETGGHYGYTF. This chain connects TRBV5-1 to TRBJ1-2; 9 bases align to TRBD1. The CDR3 covers 15 residues. The germline V gene has CDR1 SGHRS and CDR2 YFSETQ. V gave up 0 bases and J gave up 3 bases; unmatched junction bases: 3. Complete variable domain (other parts from reference TRBV5-1 and TRBJ1-2): KAGVTQTPRYLIKTRGQQVTLSCSPISGHRSVSWYQQTPGQGLQFLFEYFSETQRNKGNFPGRFSGRQFSNSRSEMNVSTLELGDSALYLCASSLETGGHYGYTFGSGTRLTVV.